The clone carrying this T cell receptor beta chain turned up a few times. Its target is unknown. Described time point: patch test 1, 2 weeks after DPC sensitization. Regarding treatment: therapeutic diphenylcyclopropenone sensitization with weekly scalp DPC. People who gave samples had alopecia, were 18 to 70 years old, and were suitable for DPC. The data belong to a study of human T cells and chemical hapten exposure. Overall study results and limits: Sensitizing with DPC caused no change in TCRs above 1 in 1000 frequency. Expanded TCRs showed more large CDR3 clusters than pre-sensitization or healthy control sets.

Original data processing: The number of TCRs in each sample had a median of about 96,000 and spanned roughly 23,224 to 750,000. In TCRdb, the RACE reads were re-called with MiXCR into one record per CDR3 protein. The V and J calls, along with clone size, are taken from TCRdb and not from the paper's own processing. The sample lists a few hundred thousand distinct CDR3 sequences, 4.8% occurring once. The receptor comes from a woman between 45 and 60 years old with alopecia areata. Some clones in this sample may be carry-over from other donors' samples. Sequencing used whole blood, obtained in connection with sensitization to the hapten diphenylcyclopropenone (DPC).

The CDR3 is CASSLIRVVNTEAFF. Here the CDR3 DNA reads TGTGCCAGCAGCTTAATCCGGGTCGTGAACACTGAAGCTTTCTTT. The chain links TRBV13 to TRBJ1-1; D gene uncertain. Trimming took off 2 bases at V and 0 bases at J, with 10 bases between the two ends. The CDR3 runs 15 residues. From germline, CDR1 is PRHDT and CDR2 FYEKMQ (reference sequence).